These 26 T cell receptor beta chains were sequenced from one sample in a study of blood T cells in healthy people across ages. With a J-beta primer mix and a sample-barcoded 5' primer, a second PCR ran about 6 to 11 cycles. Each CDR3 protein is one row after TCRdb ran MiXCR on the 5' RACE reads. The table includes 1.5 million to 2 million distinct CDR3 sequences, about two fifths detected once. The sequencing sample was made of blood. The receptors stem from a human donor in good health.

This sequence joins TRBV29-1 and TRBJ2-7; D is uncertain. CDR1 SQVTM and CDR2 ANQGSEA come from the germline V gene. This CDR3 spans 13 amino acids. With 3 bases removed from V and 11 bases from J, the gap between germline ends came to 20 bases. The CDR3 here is CSVETVTEARKYF. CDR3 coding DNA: TGCAGCGTTGAGACGGTAACAGAGGCCAGAAAGTACTTC.

CDR3 bases: TGTGCCAGCAGCGTAGGGGTCGGTAGCTCCTACAATGAGCAGTTCTTC. It codes for CASSVGVGSSYNEQFF. The V and J genes are TRBV9 and TRBJ2-1; D not certain. Trimming removed 0 bases at V and 0 bases at J, with 10 bases between. This CDR3 comprises 16 residues. Per germline, CDR1 SGDLS and CDR2 YYNGEE. Based on the CDR3 plus reference TRBV9 and TRBJ2-1, the full variable domain is DSGVTQTPKHLITATGQRVTLRCSPRSGDLSVYWYQQSLDQGLQFLIQYYNGEERAKGNILERFSAQQFPDLHSELNLSSLELGDSALYFCASSVGVGSSYNEQFFGPGTRLTVL.

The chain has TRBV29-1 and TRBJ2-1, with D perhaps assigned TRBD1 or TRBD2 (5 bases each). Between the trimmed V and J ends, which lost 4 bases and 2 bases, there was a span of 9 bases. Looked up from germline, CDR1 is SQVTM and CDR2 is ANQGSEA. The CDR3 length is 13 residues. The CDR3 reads CSVVGETYNEQFF. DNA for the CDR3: TGCAGCGTTGTGGGGGAGACCTACAATGAGCAGTTCTTC.

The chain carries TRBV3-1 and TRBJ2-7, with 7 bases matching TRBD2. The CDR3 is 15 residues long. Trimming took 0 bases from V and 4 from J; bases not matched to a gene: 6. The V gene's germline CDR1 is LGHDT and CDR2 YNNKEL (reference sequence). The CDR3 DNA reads TGTGCCAGCAGCCAAGATATAACTAGCGTTTACGAGCAGTACTTC. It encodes CASSQDITSVYEQYF.

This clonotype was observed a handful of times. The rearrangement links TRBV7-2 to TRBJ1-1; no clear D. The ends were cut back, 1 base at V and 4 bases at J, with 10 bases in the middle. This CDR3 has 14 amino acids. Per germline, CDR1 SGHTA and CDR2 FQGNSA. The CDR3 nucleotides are TGTGCCAGCAGCTTAGTACTGACGAGCACTGAAGCTTTCTTT. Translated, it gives CASSLVLTSTEAFF.

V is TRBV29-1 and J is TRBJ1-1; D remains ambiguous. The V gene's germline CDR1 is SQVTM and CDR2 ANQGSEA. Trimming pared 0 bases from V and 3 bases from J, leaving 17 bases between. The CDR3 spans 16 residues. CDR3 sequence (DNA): TGCAGCGTTGAAGAGTCTGGGAAGCTAGGGTACACTGAAGCTTTCTTT. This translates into CSVEESGKLGYTEAFF. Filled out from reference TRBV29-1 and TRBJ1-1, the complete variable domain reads SAVISQKPSRDICQRGTSLTIQCQVDSQVTMMFWYRQQPGQSLTLIATANQGSEATYESGFVIDKFPISRPNLTFSTLTVSNMSPEDSSIYLCSVEESGKLGYTEAFFGQGTRLTVV.

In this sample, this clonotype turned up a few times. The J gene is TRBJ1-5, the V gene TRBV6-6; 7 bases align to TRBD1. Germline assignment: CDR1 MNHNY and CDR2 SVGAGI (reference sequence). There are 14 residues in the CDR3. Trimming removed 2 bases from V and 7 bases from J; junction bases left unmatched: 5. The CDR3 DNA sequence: TGTGCCAGCAGTTACCGGGACAGTTGGCAGCCCCAGCATTTT. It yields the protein CASSYRDSWQPQHF.

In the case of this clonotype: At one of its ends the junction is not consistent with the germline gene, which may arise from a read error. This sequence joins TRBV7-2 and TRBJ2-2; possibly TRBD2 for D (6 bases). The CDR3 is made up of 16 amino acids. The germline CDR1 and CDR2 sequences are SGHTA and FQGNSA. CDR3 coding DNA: TGTGCCAGCAGATTAGGTGGACTATCAAGGGCCGGGGAGCTGTTTTTT. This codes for CASRLGGLSRAGELFF.

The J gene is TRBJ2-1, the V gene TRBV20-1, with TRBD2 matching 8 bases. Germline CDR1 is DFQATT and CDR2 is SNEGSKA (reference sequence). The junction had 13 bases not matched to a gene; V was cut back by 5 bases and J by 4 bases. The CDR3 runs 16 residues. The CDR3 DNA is TGCAGTGCTCCAAGCCACGGGAGCGGGGGTTACAATGAGCAGTTCTTC. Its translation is CSAPSHGSGGYNEQFF.

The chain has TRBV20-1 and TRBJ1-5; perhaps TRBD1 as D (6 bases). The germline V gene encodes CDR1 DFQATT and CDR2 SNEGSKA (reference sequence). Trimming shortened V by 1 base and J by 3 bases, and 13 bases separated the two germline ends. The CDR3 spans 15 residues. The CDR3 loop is CSARVAGGVNQPQHF. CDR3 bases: TGCAGTGCTAGAGTGGCCGGGGGCGTCAATCAGCCCCAGCATTTT.

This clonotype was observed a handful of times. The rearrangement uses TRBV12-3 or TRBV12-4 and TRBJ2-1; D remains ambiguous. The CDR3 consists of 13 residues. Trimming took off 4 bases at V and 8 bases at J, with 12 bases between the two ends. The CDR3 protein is CASSSLVGDEQFF. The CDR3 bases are TGTGCCAGCAGTTCCCTAGTGGGCGATGAGCAGTTCTTC.

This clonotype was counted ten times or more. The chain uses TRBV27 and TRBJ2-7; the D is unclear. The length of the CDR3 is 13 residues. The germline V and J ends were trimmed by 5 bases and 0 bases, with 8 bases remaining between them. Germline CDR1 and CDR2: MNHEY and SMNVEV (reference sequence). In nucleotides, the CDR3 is TGTGCCAGCAGTCCTAGGATCTCCTACGAGCAGTACTTC. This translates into CASSPRISYEQYF.

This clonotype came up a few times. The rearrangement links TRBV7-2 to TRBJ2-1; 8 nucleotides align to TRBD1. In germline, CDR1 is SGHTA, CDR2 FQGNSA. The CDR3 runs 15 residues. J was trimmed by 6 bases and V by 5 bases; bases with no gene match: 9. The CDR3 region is CASSPLGTGFNEQFF. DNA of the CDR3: TGTGCCAGCAGCCCACTCGGGACAGGCTTCAATGAGCAGTTCTTC.

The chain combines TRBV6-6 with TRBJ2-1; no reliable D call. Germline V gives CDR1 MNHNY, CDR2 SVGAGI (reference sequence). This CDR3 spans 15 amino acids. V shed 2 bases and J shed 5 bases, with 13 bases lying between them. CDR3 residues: CASSYTPAVNNEQFF. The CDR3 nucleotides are TGTGCCAGCAGTTACACTCCGGCAGTAAACAATGAGCAGTTCTTC.

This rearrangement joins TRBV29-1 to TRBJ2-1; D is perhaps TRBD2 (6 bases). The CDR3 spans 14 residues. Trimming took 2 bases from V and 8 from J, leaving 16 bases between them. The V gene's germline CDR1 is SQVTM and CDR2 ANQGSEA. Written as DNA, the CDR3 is TGCAGCGTTGAACGGGCAGGGACTGGGGATGAGCAGTTCTTC. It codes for CSVERAGTGDEQFF.

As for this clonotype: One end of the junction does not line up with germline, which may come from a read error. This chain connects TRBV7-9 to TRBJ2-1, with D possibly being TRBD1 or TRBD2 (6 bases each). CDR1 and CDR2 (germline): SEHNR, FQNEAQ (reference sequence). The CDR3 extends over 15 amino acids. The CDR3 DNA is TGCGCCAGCAGCTTAAAGGGGGGACCCTACAATGAGCAGTTCTTC. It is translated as CASSLKGGPYNEQFF. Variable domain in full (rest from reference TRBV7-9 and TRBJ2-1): DTGVSQNPRHKITKRGQNVTFRCDPISEHNRLYWYRQTLGQGPEFLTYFQNEAQLEKSRLLSDRFSAERPKGSFSTLEIQRTEQGDSAMYLCASSLKGGPYNEQFFGPGTRLTVL.

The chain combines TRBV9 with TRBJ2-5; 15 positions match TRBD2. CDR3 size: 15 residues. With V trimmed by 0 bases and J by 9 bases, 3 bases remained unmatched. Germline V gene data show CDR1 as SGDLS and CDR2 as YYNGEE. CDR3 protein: CASSVGGLAGGSQYF. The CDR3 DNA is TGTGCCAGCAGCGTAGGAGGACTAGCGGGGGGGTCCCAGTACTTC.

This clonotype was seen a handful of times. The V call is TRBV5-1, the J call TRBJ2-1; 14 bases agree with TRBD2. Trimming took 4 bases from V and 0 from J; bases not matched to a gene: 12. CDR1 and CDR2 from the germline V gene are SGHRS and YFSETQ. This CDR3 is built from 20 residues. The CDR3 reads CASSNPGLAGGSSSYNEQFF. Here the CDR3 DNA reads TGCGCCAGCAGCAACCCCGGACTAGCGGGGGGCTCCAGCTCCTACAATGAGCAGTTCTTC.

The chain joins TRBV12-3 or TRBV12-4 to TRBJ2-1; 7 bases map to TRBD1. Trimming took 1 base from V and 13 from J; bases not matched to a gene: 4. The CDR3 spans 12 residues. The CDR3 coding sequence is TGTGCCAGCAGTTTAGTCCGGGACAGCCAGTTCTTC. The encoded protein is CASSLVRDSQFF.

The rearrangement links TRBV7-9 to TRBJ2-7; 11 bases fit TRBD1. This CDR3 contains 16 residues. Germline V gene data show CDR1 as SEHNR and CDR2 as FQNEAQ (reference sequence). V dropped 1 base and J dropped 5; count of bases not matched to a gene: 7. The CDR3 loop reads CASSLGFRDRGNEQYF. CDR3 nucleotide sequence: TGTGCCAGCAGCTTAGGATTCCGGGACAGGGGGAACGAGCAGTACTTC.

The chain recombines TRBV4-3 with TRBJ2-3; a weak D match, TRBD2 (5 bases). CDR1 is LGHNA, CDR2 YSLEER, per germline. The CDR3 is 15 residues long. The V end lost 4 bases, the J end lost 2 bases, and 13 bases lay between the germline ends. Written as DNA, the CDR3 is TGCGCCAGCAGCCGGGCAGCGGCCGACACAGATACGCAGTATTTT. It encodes CASSRAAADTDTQYF.

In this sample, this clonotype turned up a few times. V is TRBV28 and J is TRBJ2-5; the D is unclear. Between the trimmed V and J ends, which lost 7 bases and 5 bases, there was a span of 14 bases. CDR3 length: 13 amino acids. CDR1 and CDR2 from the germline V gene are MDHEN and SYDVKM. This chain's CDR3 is CASTSGLGETQYF. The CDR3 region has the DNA TGTGCCAGCACCTCGGGTCTCGGGGAGACCCAGTACTTC.

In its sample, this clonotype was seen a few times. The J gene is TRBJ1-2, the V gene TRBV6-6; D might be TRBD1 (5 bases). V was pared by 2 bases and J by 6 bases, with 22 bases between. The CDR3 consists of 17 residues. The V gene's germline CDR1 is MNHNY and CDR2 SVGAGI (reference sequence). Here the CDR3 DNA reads TGTGCCAGCAGTTACGGGGCAGGGTTCTTGTCTTTGCATGGCTACACCTTC. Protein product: CASSYGAGFLSLHGYTF.

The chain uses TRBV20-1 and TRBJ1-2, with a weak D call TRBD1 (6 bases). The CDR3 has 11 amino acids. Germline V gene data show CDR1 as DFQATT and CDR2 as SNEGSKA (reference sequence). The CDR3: CAPWDNTGYTF. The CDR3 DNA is TGCGCACCTTGGGACAATACCGGCTACACCTTC.

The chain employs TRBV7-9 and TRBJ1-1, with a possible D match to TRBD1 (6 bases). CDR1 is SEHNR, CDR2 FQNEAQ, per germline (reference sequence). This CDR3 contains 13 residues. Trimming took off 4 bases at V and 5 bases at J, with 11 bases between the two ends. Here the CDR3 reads CASSYRVLTEAFF. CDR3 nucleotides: TGTGCCAGCAGCTACAGGGTTCTGACTGAAGCTTTCTTT.

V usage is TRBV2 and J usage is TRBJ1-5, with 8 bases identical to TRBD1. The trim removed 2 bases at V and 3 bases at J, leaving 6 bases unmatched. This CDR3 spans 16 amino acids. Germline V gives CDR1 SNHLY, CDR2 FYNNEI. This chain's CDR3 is CASSERGTGANQPQHF. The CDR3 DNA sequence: TGTGCCAGCAGTGAAAGGGGGACAGGCGCCAATCAGCCCCAGCATTTT.